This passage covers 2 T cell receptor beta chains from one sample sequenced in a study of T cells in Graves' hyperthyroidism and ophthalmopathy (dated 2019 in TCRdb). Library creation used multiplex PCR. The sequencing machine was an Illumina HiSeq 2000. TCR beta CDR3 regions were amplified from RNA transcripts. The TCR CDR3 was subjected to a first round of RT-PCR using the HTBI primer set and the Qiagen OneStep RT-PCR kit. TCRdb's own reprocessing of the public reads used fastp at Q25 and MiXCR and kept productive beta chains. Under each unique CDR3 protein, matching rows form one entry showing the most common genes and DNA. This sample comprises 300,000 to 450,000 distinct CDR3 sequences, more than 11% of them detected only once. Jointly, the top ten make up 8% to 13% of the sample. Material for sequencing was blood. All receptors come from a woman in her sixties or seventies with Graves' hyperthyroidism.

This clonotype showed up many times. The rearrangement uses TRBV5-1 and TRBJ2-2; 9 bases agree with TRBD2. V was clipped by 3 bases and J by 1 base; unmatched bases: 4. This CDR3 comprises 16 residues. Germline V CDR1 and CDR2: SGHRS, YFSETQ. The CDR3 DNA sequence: TGCGCCAGCAGCTACGGACTAGCGAGGAACACCGGGGAGCTGTTTTTT. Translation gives CASSYGLARNTGELFF.

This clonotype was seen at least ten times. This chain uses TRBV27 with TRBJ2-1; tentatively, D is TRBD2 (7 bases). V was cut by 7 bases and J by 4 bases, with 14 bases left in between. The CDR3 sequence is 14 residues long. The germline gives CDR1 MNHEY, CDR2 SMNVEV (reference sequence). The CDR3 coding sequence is TGTGCCAGCACCCCCGGGGGGCCGTACAATGAGCAGTTCTTC. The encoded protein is CASTPGGPYNEQFF.